This T cell receptor (beta chain) was captured by sequencing in a study of shared clonotypes between healthy human individuals. About the research overall: Each donor contributed plates that comprised three CD4 naive, three CD4 memory, two CD8 naive and one CD8 memory.

Germline values: CDR1 SEHNR, CDR2 FQNEAQ (reference sequence). The CDR3 totals 13 residues. V was clipped by 3 bases and J by 1 base, with 4 bases between them. Broader study findings: Despite large depth, sorted-subset datasets appeared incompletely sequenced.

Each replicate PCR on the sorted subsets used about 0.2 ug DNA (around 30,000 T cell genomes). Clones were read by immunoSEQ multiplex PCR, and TCRdb kept only the in-frame ones, dropping some. This sample has roughly 1 million clones, with under 80% found just once. Comments on this clone: The antigen remains unidentified. Other DNA sequences in the same sample also yield this CDR3.

Sequenced sample: memory CD4+ T cells sorted from blood. As to subset: CD45RA-negative fraction. The source is a man younger than 35 in good health. The chain recombines TRBV7-9 with TRBJ1-5; D not resolved. The CDR3 sequence is CASSFSSNQPQHF. In DNA, the CDR3 is TGTGCCAGCAGCTTTTCGAGCAATCAGCCCCAGCATTTT. Full variable domain (outside the CDR3, taken from reference TRBV7-9 and TRBJ1-5): DTGVSQNPRHKITKRGQNVTFRCDPISEHNRLYWYRQTLGQGPEFLTYFQNEAQLEKSRLLSDRFSAERPKGSFSTLEIQRTEQGDSAMYLCASSFSSNQPQHFGDGTRLSIL.